The clone carrying this TCR beta chain was recorded a few times. Using unique molecular identifiers, the investigators prepared the TCRbeta library. TCRdb reprocessed the PCR reads via MiXCR and lists one record per CDR3 protein. The table includes 500,000 to 750,000 distinct CDR3 sequences, 13% detected once. The data were taken from a study of T-cell reconstitution after alpha-beta-depleted transplantation in children. CDR1 KGHDR and CDR2 SFDVKD come from the germline V gene. This CDR3 has 16 residues. V lost 3 bases, J lost 4 bases, and 6 bases stayed unmatched. The TCR sequence derives from a male patient aged 10 to 17 who had a stem cell transplant for acute myeloid leukemia, so the T cells may come from the graft donor. Sequenced material: PBMCs, mostly from graft donor cells, taken 360 days after TCRalphabeta/CD19-depleted stem cell transplant. The rearrangement uses TRBV24-1 and TRBJ2-5; 11 nucleotides align to TRBD2. For the CDR3, the DNA is TGTGCCACCAGTGATCTACTAGCGGGAGTTGGAGAGACCCAGTACTTC. Protein sequence: CATSDLLAGVGETQYF.